The sequence of this T cell receptor (beta chain) was determined in a study of CXCR3-negative and CXCR3-positive naive CD8 T cells. Study-level results: TRB CDR3s of CXCR3-positive naive cells were more hydrophobic than those of CXCR3-negative naive cells. Comparison of naive subsets found surface CD5 to be comparable, and TCR strength was inferred on the basis of TRB CDR3 properties.

UMI-labeled 5' RACE TRB cDNA libraries were prepared from the cells. TCRdb reprocessed the 5' RACE reads and keeps a single row for each CDR3 protein, giving no DNA. Its listing shows 84,000 or so distinct CDR3 sequences. Notes on this clonotype: Its specificity is unknown.

This TCR came from a human donor in good health. Some clones in this sample may be carry-over from other donors' samples. Sequenced material: naive CXCR3- CD8+ T cells from blood. As for subset: CD45RO-CCR7+CD27+CD95- naive CD8+ T cells lacking CXCR3 (TNR3-).

Here the CDR3 reads CASSLIEAYGYTF. The chain joins TRBV7-8 to TRBJ1-2. This CDR3 spans 13 amino acids. The V gene's germline CDR1 is SGHVS and CDR2 FQNEAQ.